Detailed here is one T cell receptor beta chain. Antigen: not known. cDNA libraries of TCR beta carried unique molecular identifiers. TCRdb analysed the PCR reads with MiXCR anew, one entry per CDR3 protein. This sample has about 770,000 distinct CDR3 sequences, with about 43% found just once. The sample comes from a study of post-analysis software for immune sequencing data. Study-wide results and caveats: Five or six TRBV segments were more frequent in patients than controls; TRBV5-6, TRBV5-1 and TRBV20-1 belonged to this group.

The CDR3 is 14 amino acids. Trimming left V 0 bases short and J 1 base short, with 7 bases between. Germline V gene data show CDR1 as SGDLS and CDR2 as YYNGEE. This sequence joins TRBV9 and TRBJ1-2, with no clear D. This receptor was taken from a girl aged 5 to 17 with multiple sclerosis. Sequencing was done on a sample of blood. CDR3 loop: CASSVDNSNYGYTF. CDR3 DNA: TGTGCCAGCAGCGTAGATAACAGTAACTATGGCTACACCTTC.